This T cell receptor beta chain was identified in a study of Siglec-9 on CD8 T cells in melanoma. Study-level findings and limits: An effector memory CD8+ T-cell subset seemingly accumulating in melanoma was reportedly marked and regulated by Siglec-9.

The assay was immunoSEQ multiplex PCR, and TCRdb's table has in-frame clones only and misses some. The repertoire consists of 36,000 or so clones, with around 81% occurring once and the leading ten covering more than 1.5%. Comments on this clone: Its cognate antigen is unknown.

The CDR3 loop spans 15 amino acids. CDR1 and CDR2 (germline): SEHNR, FQNEAQ (reference sequence). V lost 1 base to trimming and J lost 8 bases, with 15 bases between them. The chain joins TRBV7-9 to TRBJ2-1, with D possibly matching TRBD1 (6 bases). This TCR derives from a human donor in good health. The specimen sequenced was Siglec-9- CD8+ T cells sorted from blood. The CDR3 sequence: CASSLGESGVHEQFF. In DNA form, the CDR3 reads TGTGCCAGCAGCTTAGGCGAATCAGGGGTCCATGAGCAGTTCTTC.